These 27 T cell receptor beta chains originate from one sample sequenced in a study of T-cell memory formation after mild COVID-19. TCRdb redid the calling of the 5' RACE reads with MiXCR, one entry per CDR3 protein. The repertoire holds nearly 110,000 distinct CDR3 sequences, with more than 15% as singletons. The sample taken for sequencing was PBMCs or a T cell subset sorted from them (not recorded which). These receptors were taken from an adult woman who had mild COVID-19 (a few samples of this study predate the infection). Cell type and time point are not known.

CDR3 region: CASSYTRWGGTDTQYF. As DNA, the CDR3 is TGTGCCAGCAGTTACACTAGATGGGGCGGCACAGATACGCAGTATTTT. The rearrangement joins TRBV6-5 to TRBJ2-3; tentatively, D is TRBD1 or TRBD2 (5 bases each). CDR3 size: 16 residues. Germline V gene data show CDR1 as MNHEY and CDR2 as SVGAGI. V was trimmed by 2 bases and J by 1 base, leaving 13 bases between them.

This clonotype came up a few times. The chain has TRBV15 and TRBJ2-7; possibly TRBD2 for D (6 bases). Trimming stripped 3 bases from V and 0 bases from J, with 15 bases between. Germline-derived CDR1 and CDR2 are LNHNV and YYDKDF (reference sequence). The CDR3 runs to 16 residues. The CDR3, as DNA: TGTGCCACCAGCAGCCTGGGAAGCGGGTTCTCCTACGAGCAGTACTTC. It translates to CATSSLGSGFSYEQYF.

This rearrangement joins TRBV12-3 or TRBV12-4 to TRBJ1-1; 7 bases are a match to TRBD1. J was trimmed by 8 bases and V by 8 bases; bases with no gene match: 8. CDR3 size: 12 residues. The CDR3 loop reads CASDGRGGEAFF. Here the CDR3 DNA reads TGTGCCAGCGACGGCAGGGGGGGAGAAGCTTTCTTT.

The chain recombines TRBV27 with TRBJ2-3, with 13 bases matching TRBD2. The germline CDR1 and CDR2 sequences are MNHEY and SMNVEV (reference sequence). V shed 4 bases, J shed 1 base, and the junction held 11 bases outside the gene matches. The CDR3 has 19 amino acids. This chain's CDR3 is CASSSLTSGRAFGTDTQYF. The CDR3 DNA sequence: TGTGCCAGCAGTTCACTAACTAGCGGGAGGGCCTTCGGCACAGATACGCAGTATTTT.

This clonotype turned up a few times. J is TRBJ2-3 and V is TRBV7-9; D might be TRBD1 or TRBD2, each matching 5 bases. V was cut by 11 bases and J by 0 bases, with 15 bases left in between. This CDR3 has 14 residues. Germline CDR1 reads SEHNR; CDR2 reads FQNEAQ (reference sequence). CDR3 sequence (DNA): TGTGCCCACGCGGCAGGGACGAGCACAGATACGCAGTATTTT. The encoded protein is CAHAAGTSTDTQYF.

A few counts support this clonotype. V and J are TRBV7-9 and TRBJ2-3; the D is unclear. Per germline, CDR1 SEHNR and CDR2 FQNEAQ (reference sequence). Trimming removed 2 bases from V and 0 bases from J, with 6 bases in between. The CDR3 covers 14 residues. The CDR3 DNA follows: TGTGCCAGCAGCTTACAGACTAGCACAGATACGCAGTATTTT. Its translation: CASSLQTSTDTQYF.

The rearrangement links TRBV6-5 to TRBJ2-1, with D hard to call. V was shortened by 4 bases and J by 0 bases, with 10 bases between the two germline ends. The germline gives CDR1 MNHEY, CDR2 SVGAGI. The CDR3 has 15 residues. CDR3 residues: CASSFAGSSYNEQFF. The CDR3 DNA is TGTGCCAGCAGTTTTGCAGGAAGCTCCTACAATGAGCAGTTCTTC.

V gene TRBV5-1 combines with J gene TRBJ1-5, with D perhaps matching TRBD1 (5 bases). Germline V CDR1 and CDR2: SGHRS, YFSETQ. This CDR3 is built from 14 residues. V lost 0 bases, J lost 8 bases, and 12 bases lay in between. The CDR3 loop reads CASSLDGGVEPQHF. CDR3 bases: TGCGCCAGCAGCTTGGATGGGGGAGTTGAGCCCCAGCATTTT.

The gene calls are TRBV20-1 and TRBJ2-7; D gene uncertain. The CDR3 runs to 15 residues. Germline V gene data show CDR1 as DFQATT and CDR2 as SNEGSKA (reference sequence). V dropped 0 bases and J dropped 0 bases, with 12 bases sitting between them. This chain's CDR3 is CSARDRSRSSYEQYF. In DNA form, the CDR3 reads TGCAGTGCTAGAGATCGGTCGAGAAGCTCCTACGAGCAGTACTTC.

This clonotype was counted only a few times. The V and J genes are TRBV12-3 or TRBV12-4 and TRBJ2-1, with TRBD2 matching over 8 bases. Trimming cost V 6 bases and J 4 bases; bases outside gene matches: 5. This CDR3 spans 14 amino acids. The CDR3 here is CASSTGLVYNEQFF. For the CDR3, the DNA is TGTGCCAGCAGCACGGGACTAGTATACAATGAGCAGTTCTTC.

The V call is TRBV7-6, the J call TRBJ2-3; no definite D call. The V end lost 5 bases, the J end lost 2 bases, and 5 bases lay between the germline ends. The CDR3 sequence is 12 residues long. Germline V gives CDR1 SGHVS, CDR2 FNYEAQ. The CDR3 reads CASSADTDTQYF. The CDR3 DNA is TGTGCCAGCAGCGCGGACACAGATACGCAGTATTTT.

This chain uses TRBV15 with TRBJ2-7; 11 nucleotides match TRBD2. J gave up 4 bases and V 0 bases, and 2 bases lay outside the gene matches. This CDR3 spans 15 amino acids. Germline V gene lookup returns CDR1 LNHNV and CDR2 YYDKDF (reference sequence). The CDR3 loop is CATSRDSGRAYEQYF. The DNA of the CDR3 is TGTGCCACCAGCAGAGATAGCGGGAGGGCGTACGAGCAGTACTTC.

The rearrangement uses TRBV20-1 and TRBJ2-1, with 8 bases fitting TRBD2. Germline-derived CDR1 and CDR2 are DFQATT and SNEGSKA (reference sequence). V lost 1 base, J lost 15 bases, and 8 bases stayed unmatched. The CDR3 has 12 residues. CDR3 protein: CSARGASGRGFF. The CDR3 nucleotides read TGCAGTGCTAGAGGGGCCAGCGGGAGAGGGTTCTTC.

In its sample, this clonotype was seen a few times. The chain combines TRBV7-9 with TRBJ2-7; D is possibly TRBD1 (6 bases). Germline lookup yields CDR1 SEHNR and CDR2 FQNEAQ (reference sequence). The CDR3 length is 16 residues. V was clipped by 5 bases and J by 0 bases, with 17 bases between them. CDR3 sequence: CASSLGPETGSYEQYF. In DNA, the CDR3 is TGTGCCAGCAGCCTAGGACCCGAGACAGGCTCCTACGAGCAGTACTTC.

In its sample, this clonotype was seen once. This chain uses TRBV18 with TRBJ2-5, with unresolved D. Germline CDR1 and CDR2: KGHSH and LQKENI. Trimming took off 6 bases at V and 3 bases at J, with 26 bases between the two ends. The length of the CDR3 is 18 residues. The CDR3 reads CASSLPSIAYSGKETQYF. The CDR3 DNA sequence: TGTGCCAGCTCCCTCCCCTCGATCGCTTATAGTGGAAAAGAGACCCAGTACTTC. Complete variable domain (other parts from reference TRBV18 and TRBJ2-5): NAGVMQNPRHLVRRRGQEARLRCSPMKGHSHVYWYRQLPEEGLKFMVYLQKENIIDESGMPKERFSAEFPKEGPSILRIQQVVRGDSAAYFCASSLPSIAYSGKETQYFGPGTRLLVL.

The genes are TRBV7-8 and TRBJ1-6; D unresolved. The CDR3 loop spans 14 amino acids. CDR1 is SGHVS, CDR2 FQNEAQ, per germline. V lost 2 bases, J lost 8 bases, and 10 bases lay in between. The CDR3 sequence is CASSLSGLYSPLHF. DNA of the CDR3: TGTGCCAGCAGCTTATCCGGACTTTATTCACCCCTCCACTTT.

This CDR3 is CSARDLHPTAYQETQYF. In DNA, the CDR3 is TGCAGTGCTAGAGATCTCCACCCGACCGCGTACCAAGAGACCCAGTACTTC. The rearrangement joins TRBV20-1 to TRBJ2-5; D is unclear. CDR3 length: 17 amino acids. Trimming stripped 0 bases from V and 0 bases from J, with 17 bases between. Germline values: CDR1 DFQATT, CDR2 SNEGSKA (reference sequence).

The chain joins TRBV5-1 to TRBJ1-3; no clear D. Trimming left V 5 bases short and J 4 bases short, with 13 bases between. This CDR3 comprises 14 residues. In germline, CDR1 is SGHRS, CDR2 YFSETQ. Here the CDR3 reads CASRPGEGGNTIYF. The CDR3 coding sequence is TGCGCCAGCAGACCCGGAGAAGGGGGAAACACCATATATTTT.

The CDR3 sequence: CASSFDGLGSQYF. The CDR3 DNA sequence: TGTGCCAGCAGTTTTGACGGCCTCGGGTCCCAGTACTTC. The rearrangement joins TRBV27 to TRBJ2-5; D gene ambiguous. This CDR3 is built from 13 residues. The germline V gene has CDR1 MNHEY and CDR2 SMNVEV (reference sequence). V lost 3 bases and J lost 9, with 14 bases in between.

This clonotype was seen more than once but under ten times. CDR3 loop: CAWRPMGSNYGYTF. CDR3 DNA: TGTGCCTGGAGACCCATGGGTTCTAACTATGGCTACACCTTC. The V gene is TRBV30, the J gene TRBJ1-2; D remains ambiguous. The germline V gene has CDR1 GTSNPN and CDR2 SVGIG (reference sequence). CDR3 length: 14 residues. Trimming took off 3 bases at V and 0 bases at J, with 11 bases between the two ends. The variable domain in full, with the rest retrieved from reference TRBV30 and TRBJ1-2, is SQTIHQWPATLVQPVGSPLSLECTVEGTSNPNLYWYRQAAGRGLQLLFYSVGIGQISSEVPQNLSASRPQDRQFILSSKKLLLSDSGFYLCAWRPMGSNYGYTFGSGTRLTVV.

V gene TRBV19 combines with J gene TRBJ1-4; possibly TRBD1 for D (5 bases). V lost 5 bases and J 8 bases, leaving 21 bases between the germline ends. The length of the CDR3 is 16 residues. CDR1 is LNHDA, CDR2 SQIVND, per germline (reference sequence). The CDR3, as DNA: TGTGCCAGTAGTCCCGCGTGGGGGTTTCCCCGAGAAAAACTGTTTTTT. Amino acids: CASSPAWGFPREKLFF.

A few counts support this clonotype. V is TRBV30 and J is TRBJ2-7; TRBD2 aligns across 7 bases. CDR1 is GTSNPN, CDR2 SVGIG, per germline (reference sequence). The CDR3 has 20 amino acids. The trim removed 0 bases at V and 7 bases at J, leaving 27 bases unmatched. CDR3 nucleotides: TGTGCCTGGAGTGTACAAATGCTTTCTTCTGCGGGAGTTTTTCCCCTTGAGCAGTACTTC. This sequence encodes CAWSVQMLSSAGVFPLEQYF.

Written as DNA, the CDR3 is TGTGCCACCAGCAGTGGAGGTGAAAAACTGTTTTTT. It translates to CATSSGGEKLFF. This sequence joins TRBV15 and TRBJ1-4; D remains unclear. The CDR3 loop spans 12 amino acids. The V end lost 3 bases, the J end lost 7 bases, and 6 bases lay between the germline ends. Germline V gene sequence: CDR1 LNHNV, CDR2 YYDKDF (reference sequence).

The J gene is TRBJ2-7, the V gene TRBV15; D is unclear. This CDR3 is 14 amino acids long. Trimming took 0 bases from V and 1 from J, leaving 7 bases between them. Germline assignment: CDR1 LNHNV and CDR2 YYDKDF (reference sequence). CDR3 sequence (DNA): TGTGCCACCAGCAGAGAACGGCAGTCCTACGAGCAGTACTTC. It yields the protein CATSRERQSYEQYF.

In its sample, this clonotype was seen a few times. V usage is TRBV19 and J usage is TRBJ1-6; 7 bases match TRBD1. The trim removed 5 bases at V and 5 bases at J, leaving 3 bases unmatched. This CDR3 is built from 14 residues. The germline gives CDR1 LNHDA, CDR2 SQIVND (reference sequence). The CDR3 loop reads CASSDRDHNSPLHF. CDR3 bases: TGTGCCAGTAGTGACAGGGATCATAATTCACCCCTCCACTTT.

This clonotype was seen only a few times. The J gene is TRBJ2-2, the V gene TRBV4-1, with D perhaps matching TRBD2 (5 bases). The germline V gene encodes CDR1 MGHRA and CDR2 YSYEKL. Trimming removed 1 base from V and 4 bases from J, with 13 bases in between. The length of the CDR3 is 16 residues. The CDR3 nucleotides are TGCGCCAGCAGCCAAGGGCCTGCGGGTGTCACCGGGGAGCTGTTTTTT. The encoded protein is CASSQGPAGVTGELFF.

This clonotype was recorded a few times. The CDR3 is CASSHPRDSSSYEQYF. The CDR3 DNA follows: TGCGCCAGCAGCCACCCCCGGGACTCCAGCTCCTACGAGCAGTACTTC. The chain combines TRBV5-1 with TRBJ2-7, with D maybe TRBD2 (6 bases). V lost 4 bases and J 0 bases, leaving 17 bases between the germline ends. This CDR3 spans 16 amino acids. Germline values: CDR1 SGHRS, CDR2 YFSETQ.